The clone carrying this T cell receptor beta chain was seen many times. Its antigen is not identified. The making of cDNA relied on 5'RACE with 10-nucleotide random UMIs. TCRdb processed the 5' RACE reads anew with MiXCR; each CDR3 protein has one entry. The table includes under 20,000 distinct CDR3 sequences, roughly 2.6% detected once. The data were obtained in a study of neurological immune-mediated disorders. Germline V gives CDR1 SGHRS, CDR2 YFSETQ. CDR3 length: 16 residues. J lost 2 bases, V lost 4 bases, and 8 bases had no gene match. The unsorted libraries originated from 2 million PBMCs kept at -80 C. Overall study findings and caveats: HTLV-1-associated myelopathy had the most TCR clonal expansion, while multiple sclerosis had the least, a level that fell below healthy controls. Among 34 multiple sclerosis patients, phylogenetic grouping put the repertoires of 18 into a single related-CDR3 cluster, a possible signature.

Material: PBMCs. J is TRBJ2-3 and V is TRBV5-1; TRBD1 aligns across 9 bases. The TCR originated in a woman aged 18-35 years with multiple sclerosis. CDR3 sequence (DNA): TGCGCCAGCAGCCCACAGGGGGCGCCCATCACAGATACGCAGTATTTT. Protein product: CASSPQGAPITDTQYF. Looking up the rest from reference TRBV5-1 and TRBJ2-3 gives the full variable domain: KAGVTQTPRYLIKTRGQQVTLSCSPISGHRSVSWYQQTPGQGLQFLFEYFSETQRNKGNFPGRFSGRQFSNSRSEMNVSTLELGDSALYLCASSPQGAPITDTQYFGPGTRLTVL.